The 30 T cell receptor beta chains listed next were all sequenced from one sample in a study of T cells expressing NK-cell markers (dated by TCRdb to between 2020 and 2021). The receptor library was made with 5' RACE. Sequencing was carried out with an Illumina HiSeq 2000. After TCRdb reprocessed the reads, each CDR3 protein sequence was kept as one row, without DNA. This sample's table contains about 380,000 distinct CDR3 sequences. The ten most abundant clones make up under 6.5% of the sample. Sequenced material: blood T cells: a sorted CD56 or NKG2C T cell subset, CD4+ or CD8+ T cells, or bulk PBMC T cells (not recorded which). The receptors come from a man between 18 and 69 years old in good health.

CDR3 amino acids: CASRGDSFQETQYF. V gene TRBV2 combines with J gene TRBJ2-5; TCRdb outputs TRBD2, but without DNA this stays unchecked. The germline CDR1 and CDR2 sequences are SNHLY and FYNNEI. The CDR3 consists of 14 residues.

The chain recombines TRBV27 with TRBJ2-1; the TRBD1 assignment by TCRdb is unverifiable without DNA. CDR3 size: 15 residues. Per germline, CDR1 MNHEY and CDR2 SMNVEV (reference sequence). This CDR3 is CASSFPGRAYNEQFF.

The chain carries TRBV10-3 and TRBJ1-2. This CDR3 is 13 amino acids long. Per germline, CDR1 ENHRY and CDR2 SYGVKD. The CDR3 loop reads CAISGEWGYGYTF.

The chain couples TRBV30 to TRBJ1-1; TCRdb lists TRBD1, though no DNA is available to test this call. Germline V lookup: CDR1 GTSNPN, CDR2 SVGIG (reference sequence). The CDR3 contains 16 residues. The CDR3 loop is CAWSVGWPGGFTEAFF.

This sequence joins TRBV25-1 and TRBJ2-5; there is no DNA to check the TCRdb D call of TRBD2. Germline V CDR1 and CDR2: MGHDK, SYGVNS. This CDR3 is 15 amino acids long. CDR3 in amino acids: CASSEGTNSYATQYF.

The CDR3 reads CASTQGAGRNQPQHF. The genes are TRBV19 and TRBJ1-5; the D call of TRBD1 rests on TCRdb alone, since no DNA is present to check it. The CDR3 contains 15 residues. Germline values: CDR1 LNHDA, CDR2 SQIVND (reference sequence).

CDR3 amino acids: CSARDLGLATYEQYF. This sequence joins TRBV20-1 and TRBJ2-7; TCRdb returns TRBD2, unconfirmable since there is no DNA. The germline V gene has CDR1 DFQATT and CDR2 SNEGSKA (reference sequence). The CDR3 runs 15 residues.

The chain combines TRBV2 with TRBJ2-1; lacking DNA, the TRBD2 call made by TCRdb goes unchecked. From germline, CDR1 is SNHLY and CDR2 FYNNEI. This CDR3 has 14 amino acids. Here the CDR3 reads CASSRVGGYNEQFF.

The V gene is TRBV6-5, the J gene TRBJ2-3; the TCRdb call, TRBD2, lacks DNA for checking. The CDR3 totals 19 residues. Per germline, CDR1 MNHEY and CDR2 SVGAGI. CDR3 protein: CASSLATSWIVTGTDTQYF.

The V call is TRBV5-1, the J call TRBJ2-1; TCRdb names TRBD1, which stays unverified in the absence of DNA. CDR3 size: 16 residues. CDR1 SGHRS and CDR2 YFSETQ come from the germline V gene. CDR3 sequence: CASSLVLGGGLVEQFF. Supplemented by reference TRBV5-1 and TRBJ2-1, the full variable domain reads KAGVTQTPRYLIKTRGQQVTLSCSPISGHRSVSWYQQTPGQGLQFLFEYFSETQRNKGNFPGRFSGRQFSNSRSEMNVSTLELGDSALYLCASSLVLGGGLVEQFFGPGTRLTVL.

The rearrangement joins TRBV6-1 to TRBJ1-1. The CDR3 totals 12 residues. The germline CDR1 and CDR2 sequences are MNHNS and SASEGT. Here the CDR3 reads CAILTGPTEAFF.

This sequence joins TRBV7-9 and TRBJ2-3. CDR1 and CDR2 (germline): SEHNR, FQNEAQ (reference sequence). The CDR3 is made up of 12 amino acids. CDR3 in amino acids: CASSPPTDTQYF.

This chain connects TRBV5-1 to TRBJ2-7; TCRdb's D call of TRBD2 is untestable without DNA. CDR1 and CDR2 from the germline V gene are SGHRS and YFSETQ. This CDR3 contains 15 residues. The CDR3 here is CASSAASGSSYEQYF.

This chain links TRBV20-1 with TRBJ1-4. The CDR3 runs to 14 residues. Looked up from germline, CDR1 is DFQATT and CDR2 is SNEGSKA (reference sequence). The chain's CDR3 is CSATPGLEREKLFF.

CDR3 sequence: CASSPFTEGTYGYTF. The chain is built from TRBV18 and TRBJ1-2. The germline V gene has CDR1 KGHSH and CDR2 LQKENI. The CDR3 length is 15 residues.

The CDR3 loop reads CASSLLSQEETQYF. The chain carries TRBV12-3 or TRBV12-4 and TRBJ2-5. The CDR3 length is 14 residues.

The chain employs TRBV5-8 and TRBJ2-5; TCRdb designates TRBD1, a call that cannot be tested without DNA. The CDR3 is 15 residues long. Germline values: CDR1 SGHTS, CDR2 YDEGEE. CDR3 in amino acids: CASSTGQNPQETQYF.

The J gene is TRBJ1-1, the V gene TRBV5-1. CDR1 and CDR2 from the germline V gene are SGHRS and YFSETQ. The CDR3 sequence is 14 residues long. The CDR3 loop reads CASSLVSGSSEAFF.

The V call is TRBV7-9, the J call TRBJ2-3; the D call from TCRdb, TRBD1, cannot be confirmed without DNA. The CDR3 consists of 15 residues. Germline V lookup: CDR1 SEHNR, CDR2 FQNEAQ (reference sequence). CDR3 region: CASSLERGAADTQYF.

The rearrangement links TRBV25-1 to TRBJ2-3. The CDR3 has 14 residues. Germline V gene sequence: CDR1 MGHDK, CDR2 SYGVNS. CDR3 sequence reads: CASSERVSADTQYF.

The chain employs TRBV6-5 and TRBJ1-3; lacking DNA, the TRBD1 call made by TCRdb goes unchecked. Germline CDR1 MNHEY, CDR2 SVGAGI. This CDR3 comprises 16 residues. This CDR3 is CASSWAEGVAGNTIYF.

The genes are TRBV6-2 or TRBV6-3 and TRBJ1-1. The germline V gene encodes CDR1 MNHEY and CDR2 SVGEGT. The CDR3 totals 13 residues. CDR3 region: CASSYTKMAEAFF.

The chain couples TRBV5-1 to TRBJ2-7; TCRdb calls TRBD1, which cannot be checked without DNA. CDR1 and CDR2 from the germline V gene are SGHRS and YFSETQ. CDR3 length: 16 amino acids. CDR3: CASSLAWGSGTYEQYF.

V usage is TRBV10-3 and J usage is TRBJ1-5; TCRdb returns TRBD1, unconfirmable since there is no DNA. Germline V gene sequence: CDR1 ENHRY, CDR2 SYGVKD. The CDR3 is made up of 17 amino acids. CDR3 sequence: CAISEGTGLKENQPQHF.

The J gene is TRBJ1-6, the V gene TRBV6-1. Germline CDR1 reads MNHNS; CDR2 reads SASEGT. The CDR3 has 15 residues. CDR3 loop: CASSEMGQANSPLHF.

This rearrangement joins TRBV2 to TRBJ1-1; TCRdb names TRBD1, which stays unverified in the absence of DNA. The germline V gene encodes CDR1 SNHLY and CDR2 FYNNEI. The CDR3 loop spans 14 amino acids. CDR3 amino acids: CASSEIGGGSEAFF.

The chain carries TRBV18 and TRBJ2-5. The CDR3 is 15 amino acids. The germline V gene encodes CDR1 KGHSH and CDR2 LQKENI. The CDR3 sequence: CASSPGVGSQETQYF.

J is TRBJ2-3 and V is TRBV12-5; TCRdb's D call, TRBD1, is unchecked because there is no DNA. Germline loops: CDR1 LGHNT, CDR2 FRNRAP. The CDR3 is 15 residues long. CDR3 in amino acids: CASGPGGVSTDTQYF.

The gene calls are TRBV20-1 and TRBJ1-5; checking the TCRdb D call of TRBD1 is not possible without DNA. The CDR3 is 14 amino acids. The germline V gene encodes CDR1 DFQATT and CDR2 SNEGSKA (reference sequence). The CDR3 protein is CSAGGGVINQPQHF.

The gene calls are TRBV7-9 and TRBJ2-5; there is no DNA to check the TCRdb D call of TRBD2. The germline V gene has CDR1 SEHNR and CDR2 FQNEAQ (reference sequence). The CDR3 runs 13 residues. CDR3 protein: CASSPGGPETQYF.